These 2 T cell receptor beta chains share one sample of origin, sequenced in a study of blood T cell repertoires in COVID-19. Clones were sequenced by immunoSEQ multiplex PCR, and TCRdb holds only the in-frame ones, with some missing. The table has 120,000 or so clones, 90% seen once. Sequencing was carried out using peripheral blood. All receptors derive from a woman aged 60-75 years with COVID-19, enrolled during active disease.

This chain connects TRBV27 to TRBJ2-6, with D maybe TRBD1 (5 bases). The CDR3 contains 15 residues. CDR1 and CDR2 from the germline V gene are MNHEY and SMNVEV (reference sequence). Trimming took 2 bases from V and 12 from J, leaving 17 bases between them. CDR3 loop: CASSLGAVGPGVLTF. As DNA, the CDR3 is TGTGCCAGCAGTTTAGGGGCAGTAGGACCGGGCGTCCTGACTTTC.

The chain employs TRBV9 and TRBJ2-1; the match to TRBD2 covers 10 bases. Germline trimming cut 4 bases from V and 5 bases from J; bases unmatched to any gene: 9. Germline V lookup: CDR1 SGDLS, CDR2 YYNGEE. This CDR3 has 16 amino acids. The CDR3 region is CASSSRLAGADNEQFF. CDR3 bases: TGTGCCAGCAGCTCTAGGCTAGCGGGGGCCGACAATGAGCAGTTCTTC.